The text below deals with one T cell receptor (beta chain). Its antigen remains undetermined. The record has no base qualities; no much larger clone is one base away. In light of the paper, this sample's time point label describes: baseline before first vaccination. Samples from vaccinated people were obtained from the UK trials COV001 and COV002, which included a single-blind randomized controlled phase 2/3 trial of AZD1222 (ChAdOx1 nCoV-19) in healthy adults. For TCRbeta chain sequencing, PBMC samples were collected from trial participants at day 0 and at day 28 after the second dose. The sample belongs to a study of T cell responses to AZD1222 COVID-19 vaccine (dated by TCRdb to the early 2020s). The study in broad terms: Because spike-specific TCR depth and breadth did not differ between the two schedules, AZD1222 recipients who got a second dose at roughly 4 weeks were pooled with those who got a second dose at roughly 12 weeks. Trial participants were enrolled by age into subgroups of 18-55, 56-69 and 70-plus years, and around 150, 29 and 61 TCR-sequenced participants, respectively, were included in these subgroups. A total of 233 trial participants underwent TCR sequencing, of whom approximately 210 received two doses of AZD1222 and about 26 received two doses of the MenACWY control vaccine. Study-wide findings and limitations: Reportedly, close to half of the unique spike-specific TCRs recognized epitopes lying outside the regions that are mutated in the B.1.351 and B.1.1.7 variants. No day 14 peak-response samples were available, so repertoires were characterized only after the peak T cell response. In the small 56-69-year group, the increase in depth fell short of significance, most likely because of low power. A significant rise in spike-specific TCR breadth and depth was observed after two AZD1222 doses relative to day 0 and relative to MenACWY recipients. Conclusions about previously exposed vaccinees were limited because only five to seven AZD1222 recipients were SARS-CoV-2 seropositive at baseline. The whole spike protein was spanned by vaccine-associated CD4 TCRs, and dominant responses were seen in regions 160-218 and 743-854. Participants were mostly white British and included more females than males, and it was suggested by the authors that clonal diversity may have been underestimated.

Measured from the cysteine to the phenylalanine, the CDR3 is 15 residues long. The kept DNA is CDR3 alone, 45 bases in frame from the first base. Deletion took 5 bases off V and 4 bases off J, with a span of 15 bases between the germline ends. For CDR1 and CDR2, the germline V gene lists MDHEN and SYDVKM. The CDR3 regions of human TCRbeta chains were analyzed by immunosequencing. On the authors' methods: TCRs in the repertoires were compared against a reference library of SARS-CoV-2-specific TCRs that had been generated with the MIRA antigen-specificity platform. Breadth meant the fraction of unique TCRs that were SARS-CoV-2-associated, whereas depth meant the fraction of total T cells that were SARS-CoV-2-associated. Using the MIRA data, every spike-specific TCR was mapped to the spike region that the TCR reacted to and assigned to either a CD4 or a CD8 class. Log10-transformed breadth and depth values were compared by one-way ANOVA with Sidak's multiple comparisons tests. In TCRdb, the immuneACCESS table is reduced to in-frame sequences with V and J assigned. These tables do not hold every clone; where another copy was compared, an unresolved V gene accounts for under half, and the others remain unexplained. D and trimming were read from the DNA, whereas the V and J calls and clone size are those reported in that table. Across this sample there are 95,000 to 150,000 clones, with about 87% seen only once. 10% of the sample lies in the top ten.

The chain joins TRBV28 to TRBJ2-4; the D gene remains uncertain. This clonotype originated in an adult in good health. This material consisted of peripheral blood, taken on day 0 of AZD1222 vaccination. The CDR3 in this case is CASSLPLGPKNIQYF. In nucleotide form, the sequence is TGTGCCAGCAGTCTCCCACTCGGGCCAAAAAACATTCAGTACTTC.